The 4 T cell receptor beta chains presented below share a single source sample, sequenced in a study of T-cell memory formation after mild COVID-19. TCRdb fed the 5' RACE reads into MiXCR, producing one record per CDR3 protein. This sample has approximately 500,000 distinct CDR3 sequences; roughly 25% occur once, and the top ten carry about 12%. Sequencing was carried out using PBMCs or a T cell subset sorted from them (not recorded which). All receptors derive from an adult woman who had mild COVID-19 (a few samples of this study predate the infection). Cell type and time point are not known.

This clonotype was counted many times. The V gene is TRBV24-1, the J gene TRBJ2-1, with 13 positions matching TRBD2. Unmatched junction bases numbered 10, after V lost 3 bases and J lost 3 bases. CDR3 size: 19 residues. Per the germline V gene, CDR1 is KGHDR and CDR2 is SFDVKD. CDR3 in amino acids: CATSDNAWTSGSIYNEQFF. In nucleotides, the CDR3 is TGTGCCACCAGTGATAATGCGTGGACTAGCGGGAGTATCTACAATGAGCAGTTCTTC.

This clonotype turned up a few times. This chain connects TRBV7-6 to TRBJ2-3, with 11 positions matching TRBD2. The germline V gene encodes CDR1 SGHVS and CDR2 FNYEAQ. Trimming cost V 5 bases and J 2 bases; bases outside gene matches: 3. The CDR3 sequence is 15 residues long. CDR3 sequence reads: CASSLSGGVTDTQYF. DNA for the CDR3: TGTGCCAGCAGCCTTAGCGGGGGGGTCACAGATACGCAGTATTTT.

The sample holds many counts of this clonotype. This chain joins TRBV6-5 and TRBJ2-1; the D gene is possibly TRBD2 (6 bases). Trimming removed 3 bases at V and 10 bases at J, with 19 bases between. The CDR3 extends over 15 amino acids. Looked up from germline, CDR1 is MNHEY and CDR2 is SVGAGI. The CDR3 DNA follows: TGTGCCAGCAGTTATTCCAGACCTAGCGTACACGAGCAGTTCTTC. Translation: CASSYSRPSVHEQFF.

This clonotype was seen only a few times. J is TRBJ2-2 and V is TRBV19; 12 nucleotides agree with TRBD2. V dropped 7 bases and J dropped 7; count of bases not matched to a gene: 7. Germline assignment: CDR1 LNHDA and CDR2 SQIVND (reference sequence). CDR3 size: 15 residues. CDR3 in amino acids: CASIRTSGDNGELFF. The CDR3 nucleotides are TGTGCCAGTATTCGGACTAGCGGGGATAACGGGGAGCTGTTTTTT.